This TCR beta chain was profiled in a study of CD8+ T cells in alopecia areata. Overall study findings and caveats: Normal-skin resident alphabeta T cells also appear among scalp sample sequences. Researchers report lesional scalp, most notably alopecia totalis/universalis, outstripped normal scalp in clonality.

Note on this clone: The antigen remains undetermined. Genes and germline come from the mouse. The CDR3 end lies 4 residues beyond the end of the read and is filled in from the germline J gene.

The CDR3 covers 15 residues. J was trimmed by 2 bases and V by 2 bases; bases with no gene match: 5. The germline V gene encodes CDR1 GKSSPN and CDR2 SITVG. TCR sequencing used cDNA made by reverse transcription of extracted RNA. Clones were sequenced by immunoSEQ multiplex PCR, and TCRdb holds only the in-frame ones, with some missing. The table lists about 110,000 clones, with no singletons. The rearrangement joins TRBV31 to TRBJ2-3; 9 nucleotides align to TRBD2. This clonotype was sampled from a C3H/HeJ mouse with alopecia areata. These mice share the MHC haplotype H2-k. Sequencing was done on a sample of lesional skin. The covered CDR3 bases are TGTGCCTGGAGTACACTGGGGGGTCTTGCAGAA. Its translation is CAWSTLGGLAE. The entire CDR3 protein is CAWSTLGGLAETLYF.